These T cell receptor beta chains were read from a single sample in a study of CD8 T cells in Susac syndrome. TCRdb redid the calling of the immunoSEQ multiplex PCR reads with MiXCR, one entry per CDR3 protein. The sample yields approximately 230,000 distinct CDR3 sequences, roughly 95% seen once. The specimen was CD4+ T cells from PBMCs. The receptors derive from a human donor with multiple sclerosis. CDR3s include the opening cysteine and the closing phenylalanine or tryptophan. A D gene is named only where the DNA matches it firmly. For some rows the clone size is stated as once, few or many, or as a class when expanded; others skip it.

d_gene	v_gene	j_gene	abundance	CDR3nt	CDR3aa
-	TRBV12-3/TRBV12-4	TRBJ1-1	-	TGTGCCAGCAGTTTAAAGTCGAACACTGAAGCTTTCTTT	CASSLKSNTEAFF
TRBD1	TRBV30	TRBJ2-5	-	TGTGCCTGGAGTGCCGGGACAGGGGTAGAGACCCAGTACTTC	CAWSAGTGVETQYF
-	TRBV5-1	TRBJ1-1	-	TGCGCCAGCAGCCTTCTAGGTGCGGAGGGTTGGGACACTGAAGCTTTCTTT	CASSLLGAEGWDTEAFF
TRBD2	TRBV7-2	TRBJ2-3	-	TGTGCCAACGCCCCGCGGGAGGGAGGGATGGTTACGCAGTATTTT	CANAPREGGMVTQYF
-	TRBV3-1	TRBJ1-5	-	TGTGCCAGCAGCCAAGACGTACTCCAGCCCCAGCATTTT	CASSQDVLQPQHF
-	TRBV12-3/TRBV12-4	TRBJ2-3	-	TGTGCCAGCACCAACACCCGGGAGAAGCGCACAGATACGCAGTATTTT	CASTNTREKRTDTQYF
TRBD1	TRBV20-1	TRBJ1-1	-	TGCAGTGCTGGACAGGGGCGAAACACTGAAGCTTTCTTT	CSAGQGRNTEAFF
-	TRBV29-1	TRBJ2-1	-	TGCAGCGTTGTTGACAACTCCTACAATGAGCAGTTCTTC	CSVVDNSYNEQFF
-	TRBV10-1	TRBJ2-1	once	TGCGCCAGCAGTGAGGTGGGGGGAAAGGGGTACAATGAGCAGTTCTTC	CASSEVGGKGYNEQFF
TRBD1	TRBV19	TRBJ1-2	-	TGTGCCAGTAGTATGGGACAGGGGTATGGCTACACCTTC	CASSMGQGYGYTF
-	TRBV9	TRBJ2-2	-	TGTGCCAGCAGCGTGGTAGTGACCGGGGAGCTGTTTTTT	CASSVVVTGELFF
-	TRBV29-1	TRBJ1-1	-	TGCAGCGTTGACTCTTTGAGGGACACTGAAGCTTTCTTT	CSVDSLRDTEAFF
-	TRBV5-1	TRBJ2-7	-	TGCGCCAGCAGCTTTGGGCAGGGCACCGAGCAGTACTTC	CASSFGQGTEQYF
-	TRBV25-1	TRBJ2-3	-	TGTGCCAGCAGTCGTCCGGGGCCCGATACGCAGTATTTT	CASSRPGPDTQYF
-	TRBV7-6	TRBJ2-1	-	TGTGCCAGCAGCACCGGCCTCCACAATGAGCAGTTCTTC	CASSTGLHNEQFF
-	TRBV3-1	TRBJ2-3	-	TGTGCCAGCAGCCAAGATAGGACCGTGGATACGCAGTATTTT	CASSQDRTVDTQYF
TRBD1	TRBV12-3/TRBV12-4	TRBJ1-5	-	TGTGCCAGCAGACGCCGGGACAGGGTGGGTTATAGCAATCAGCCCCAGCATTTT	CASRRRDRVGYSNQPQHF
-	TRBV6-1	TRBJ1-4	-	TGTGCCAGCAGTGAAGCCCGGATGGGAAAACTGTTTTTT	CASSEARMGKLFF
TRBD2	TRBV30	TRBJ2-1	-	TGTGCCTGGAGAGCTTTGACTAGCGGTGTTTGGAGGTCCTACAATGAGCAGTTCTTC	CAWRALTSGVWRSYNEQFF
-	TRBV4-1	TRBJ2-1	-	TGCGCCAGCAGCCAAGAAGAGTTAAGGAGGGGCGAGCAGTTCTTC	CASSQEELRRGEQFF
TRBD1	TRBV25-1	TRBJ1-1	-	TGTGCCAGCAGGCCGGGACAGGGGTACACTGAAGCTTTCTTT	CASRPGQGYTEAFF
-	TRBV25-1	TRBJ2-2	-	TGTGCCAGCAGTGGGGCCCTAGGGTACACCGGGGAGCTGTTTTTT	CASSGALGYTGELFF
-	TRBV2	TRBJ2-1	-	TGTGCCAGCAGCCGGGAAGCACATGAGCAGTTCTTC	CASSREAHEQFF
TRBD2	TRBV12-3/TRBV12-4	TRBJ2-1	-	TGTGCCAGCAGTTTGATGCGACTAGCGGGCAATGGGCAGTTCTTC	CASSLMRLAGNGQFF
TRBD1	TRBV19	TRBJ2-3	-	TGTGCCAGTAGTCAACAGGGGGCTACAGATACGCAGTATTTT	CASSQQGATDTQYF
TRBD2	TRBV7-9	TRBJ2-2	-	TGTGCCAGCAGCTTTGGGACTAGCGGCGCCGGGGAGCTGTTTTTT	CASSFGTSGAGELFF
-	TRBV6-2/TRBV6-3	TRBJ1-5	-	TGTGCCAGCAGCCCGACAGGCTTTAATCAGCCCCAGCATTTT	CASSPTGFNQPQHF
-	TRBV19	TRBJ2-4	-	TGTGCCAGTAGGTCCGGCCCGAATGAAAACATTCAGTACTTC	CASRSGPNENIQYF
-	TRBV11-2	TRBJ2-1	once	TGTGCCAGCAGCCCCCGTGACGACAATGAGCAGTTCTTC	CASSPRDDNEQFF
TRBD1	TRBV5-1	TRBJ2-3	-	TGCGCCAGCAGCTCGCCGGGACAGGGGATAGATACGCAGTATTTT	CASSSPGQGIDTQYF